Below, 15 T cell receptor beta chains from the same sample are listed, as sequenced in a study of shared clonotypes between healthy human individuals. Here immunoSEQ multiplex PCR was the method, and the copy in TCRdb shows in-frame clones only, minus some. This sample has approximately 940,000 clones, with approximately 76% found just once. Material: memory CD4+ T cells sorted from blood. Subset indicated: CD45RA-negative fraction. The receptors derive from a man younger than 35 in good health.

This chain connects TRBV28 to TRBJ2-7, with 7 bases fitting TRBD1. CDR1 is MDHEN, CDR2 SYDVKM, per germline. The CDR3 runs 15 residues. Germline trimming cut 6 bases from V and 1 base from J; bases unmatched to any gene: 9. The CDR3 reads CASSLTGVESYEQYF. The CDR3 nucleotides are TGTGCCAGCAGCCTAACAGGGGTAGAATCCTACGAGCAGTACTTC.

This clone was detected only once. CDR3 in DNA: TGTGCCACCAGGGAGGCGACAGGGGCCTACAATGAGCAGTTCTTC. Its translation: CATREATGAYNEQFF. The chain recombines TRBV10-3 with TRBJ2-1; 8 bases match TRBD1. CDR3 size: 15 residues. Trimming cost V 10 bases and J 2 bases; bases outside gene matches: 10. Germline loops: CDR1 ENHRY, CDR2 SYGVKD.

The chain uses TRBV6-5 and TRBJ2-7; perhaps TRBD1 as D (6 bases). This CDR3 is 13 amino acids long. Trimming left V 8 bases short and J 7 bases short, with 18 bases between. The germline V gene has CDR1 MNHEY and CDR2 SVGAGI. The CDR3 spells CASGYPGQLEQYF. The CDR3 nucleotides are TGTGCCAGCGGATACCCGGGACAATTGGAGCAGTACTTC.

Details on this clone: Other DNA sequences within the sample encode an identical CDR3. The CDR3, as DNA: TGCGCCAGCAGCGTGACAGGGGAGCTGTTTTTT. Encoded protein: CASSVTGELFF. The rearrangement joins TRBV5-1 to TRBJ2-2, with D unclear. The germline V gene encodes CDR1 SGHRS and CDR2 YFSETQ. Trimming stripped 4 bases from V and 8 bases from J, with 6 bases between. The length of the CDR3 is 11 residues. The variable domain in full, with the rest retrieved from reference TRBV5-1 and TRBJ2-2, is KAGVTQTPRYLIKTRGQQVTLSCSPISGHRSVSWYQQTPGQGLQFLFEYFSETQRNKGNFPGRFSGRQFSNSRSEMNVSTLELGDSALYLCASSVTGELFFGEGSRLTVL.

This CDR3 is CASSLLGGHEKLFF. The CDR3 DNA reads as TGCGCCAGCAGCTTGTTAGGGGGGCATGAAAAACTGTTTTTT. The chain is built from TRBV5-1 and TRBJ1-4, with a tentative D call TRBD1 (6 bases). V was pared by 1 base and J by 6 bases, with 10 bases between. The CDR3 extends over 14 amino acids. Germline V gene sequence: CDR1 SGHRS, CDR2 YFSETQ.

This chain joins TRBV19 and TRBJ2-3, with 8 nucleotides matching TRBD2. The junction had 0 bases not matched to a gene; V was cut back by 5 bases and J by 8 bases. The V gene's germline CDR1 is LNHDA and CDR2 SQIVND (reference sequence). This CDR3 contains 11 residues. The chain's CDR3 is CASSLAGTQYF. CDR3 DNA: TGTGCCAGTAGTCTAGCGGGTACGCAGTATTTT.

This clone showed up just a few times. The V call is TRBV5-1, the J call TRBJ2-5, with 15 bases fitting TRBD2. The CDR3 length is 17 residues. In germline, CDR1 is SGHRS, CDR2 YFSETQ. The junction had 8 bases not matched to a gene; V was cut back by 3 bases and J by 5 bases. The CDR3 is CASSSDGLAGGLETQYF. CDR3 nucleotides: TGCGCCAGCAGCTCAGACGGACTAGCGGGAGGGCTTGAGACCCAGTACTTC.

The chain carries TRBV9 and TRBJ2-5; 8 nucleotides match TRBD1. Germline V CDR1 and CDR2: SGDLS, YYNGEE. Trimming at V came to 0 bases and at J to 2 bases, leaving 3 bases not matched to a gene. CDR3 length: 15 residues. CDR3 loop: CASSVGTGMQETQYF. As DNA, the CDR3 is TGTGCCAGCAGCGTAGGGACAGGGATGCAAGAGACCCAGTACTTC.

This chain uses TRBV15 with TRBJ2-1, with D unresolved. The CDR3 contains 16 residues. Trimming left V 1 base short and J 6 bases short, with 16 bases between. Germline-derived CDR1 and CDR2 are LNHNV and YYDKDF (reference sequence). CDR3 amino acids: CATSRGSLGNGNEQFF. The CDR3 nucleotides are TGTGCCACCAGCAGAGGATCGTTAGGGAATGGCAATGAGCAGTTCTTC.

The chain employs TRBV6-1 and TRBJ1-2; 10 bases align to TRBD1. Trimming at V came to 0 bases and at J to 7 bases, leaving 8 bases not matched to a gene. The CDR3 spans 16 residues. CDR1 is MNHNS, CDR2 SASEGT, per germline. The CDR3 protein is CASSEALRDRGGGYTF. The CDR3 DNA is TGTGCCAGCAGTGAAGCGCTCCGGGACAGGGGAGGTGGCTACACCTTC.

This clone was seen more than once but under ten times. The rearrangement uses TRBV5-6 and TRBJ1-3, with 8 bases matching TRBD1. V was pared by 4 bases and J by 4 bases, with 13 bases of the junction left unmatched. Per the germline V gene, CDR1 is SGHDT and CDR2 is YYEEEE. The CDR3 spans 17 residues. CDR3: CASSLGLDRVRGNTIYF. DNA for the CDR3: TGTGCCAGCAGCCTGGGCCTGGACAGGGTTAGAGGAAACACCATATATTTT.

V and J are TRBV7-2 and TRBJ2-7; D may match TRBD1 or TRBD2 (6 bases each). Trimming removed 1 base from V and 3 bases from J, with 13 bases in between. Germline V gives CDR1 SGHTA, CDR2 FQGNSA. The CDR3 spans 15 residues. CDR3 region: CASSLEGGGLYEQYF. The CDR3, as DNA: TGTGCCAGCAGCTTAGAGGGGGGCGGACTCTACGAGCAGTACTTC. Looking up the rest from reference TRBV7-2 and TRBJ2-7 gives the full variable domain: GAGVSQSPSNKVTEKGKDVELRCDPISGHTALYWYRQSLGQGLEFLIYFQGNSAPDKSGLPSDRFSAERTGGSVSTLTIQRTQQEDSAVYLCASSLEGGGLYEQYFGPGTRLTVT.

The V call is TRBV11-2, the J call TRBJ1-1; D perhaps matches TRBD1 (5 bases). V lost 6 bases and J 4 bases, leaving 15 bases between the germline ends. Germline V gene sequence: CDR1 SGHAT, CDR2 FQNNGV. This CDR3 region has 14 residues. The CDR3 protein is CASSDGAGTTEAFF. The CDR3 nucleotides are TGTGCCAGCAGTGACGGGGCAGGGACCACTGAAGCTTTCTTT. Full variable domain (missing parts from reference TRBV11-2 and TRBJ1-1): EAGVAQSPRYKIIEKRQSVAFWCNPISGHATLYWYQQILGQGPKLLIQFQNNGVVDDSQLPKDRFSAERLKGVDSTLKIQPAKLEDSAVYLCASSDGAGTTEAFFGQGTRLTVV.

This clone occurred a few times. The chain combines TRBV27 with TRBJ1-2, with no clear D. Per germline, CDR1 MNHEY and CDR2 SMNVEV (reference sequence). The CDR3 is 15 amino acids. Between the trimmed V and J ends, which lost 6 bases and 4 bases, there was a span of 18 bases. Written as DNA, the CDR3 is TGTGCCAGCAGGGGTATCCGGGGAGATACCTATGGCTACACCTTC. It encodes CASRGIRGDTYGYTF.

This clone was counted a few times. V gene TRBV30 combines with J gene TRBJ1-6; D may be TRBD1 (5 bases). Germline V CDR1 and CDR2: GTSNPN, SVGIG (reference sequence). V was trimmed by 4 bases and J by 10 bases, leaving 11 bases between them. The CDR3 extends over 12 amino acids. The DNA for the CDR3 is TGTGCCTGGACAGGGCTCGGGTCACCCCTCCACTTT. Its protein is CAWTGLGSPLHF.